Below, 8 T cell receptor beta chains from the same sample are listed, as sequenced in a study of identical twins. In TCRdb, the 5' RACE reads were re-called with MiXCR into one record per CDR3 protein. In the table there are under 800,000 distinct CDR3 sequences, 21% of which are singletons. A further study also used this sample, focusing on T cells expressing NK-cell markers.

Sequencing used PBMCs. All receptors derive from a woman younger than 35 in good health.

The chain recombines TRBV12-3 or TRBV12-4 with TRBJ2-7; D call uncertain. Trimming removed 3 bases from V and 6 bases from J, with 6 bases in between. The CDR3 runs to 11 residues. The CDR3 DNA sequence: TGTGCCAGCAGTTTCGATGCCGAGCAGTACTTC. Amino acids: CASSFDAEQYF.

V usage is TRBV2 and J usage is TRBJ2-2; 8 bases are a match to TRBD1. The length of the CDR3 is 16 residues. The ends lost 5 bases at V and 1 base at J; junction bases unmatched: 6. Germline loops: CDR1 SNHLY, CDR2 FYNNEI. Here the CDR3 reads CASSSTGTGNTGELFF. The CDR3 DNA sequence: TGTGCCAGCAGTTCTACCGGGACAGGGAACACCGGGGAGCTGTTTTTT.

The V and J genes are TRBV5-1 and TRBJ2-7; D gene unclear. In germline, CDR1 is SGHRS, CDR2 YFSETQ. Trimming removed 0 bases from V and 2 bases from J, with 12 bases in between. The CDR3 has 15 amino acids. CDR3 nucleotide sequence: TGCGCCAGCAGCTTGGAATTCGGCAGAGCCTACGAGCAGTACTTC. This sequence encodes CASSLEFGRAYEQYF.

This clonotype has at least ten counts. The chain employs TRBV4-1 and TRBJ1-4, with a weak D call TRBD1 (6 bases). The CDR3 is made up of 16 amino acids. The V end lost 1 base, the J end lost 4 bases, and 13 bases lay between the germline ends. The germline V gene has CDR1 MGHRA and CDR2 YSYEKL. This CDR3 is CASSQAGTLFNEKLFF. CDR3 sequence (DNA): TGCGCCAGCAGCCAAGCCGGGACACTGTTTAATGAAAAACTGTTTTTT.

The chain uses TRBV24-1 and TRBJ2-2; the match to TRBD2 covers 10 bases. The CDR3 is 15 residues long. CDR1 and CDR2 (germline): KGHDR, SFDVKD. The trim removed 3 bases at V and 4 bases at J, leaving 1 base unmatched. The CDR3 sequence: CATSDTSGTTGELFF. CDR3 coding DNA: TGTGCCACCAGTGATACTAGCGGGACCACCGGGGAGCTGTTTTTT.

The chain couples TRBV7-9 to TRBJ1-1, with TRBD1 matching 10 bases. V lost 4 bases to trimming and J lost 10 bases; unmatched junction nucleotides: 9. The germline V gene encodes CDR1 SEHNR and CDR2 FQNEAQ (reference sequence). The CDR3 consists of 14 residues. CDR3 in DNA: TGTGCCAGCAGCTCCTCGGGACAGGGGCTCGGAGCTTTCTTT. Protein product: CASSSSGQGLGAFF.

This clonotype was picked up a small number of times. V gene TRBV20-1 combines with J gene TRBJ2-6, with D maybe TRBD1 (6 bases). CDR3 length equals 16 residues. Between the trimmed V and J ends, which lost 2 bases and 1 base, there was a span of 12 bases. From germline, CDR1 is DFQATT and CDR2 SNEGSKA (reference sequence). As DNA, the CDR3 is TGCAGTGCTAGAACCGTCACAGGGTCTGGGGCCAACGTCCTGACTTTC. Translated: CSARTVTGSGANVLTF.

V is TRBV7-9 and J is TRBJ1-1, with 8 bases aligning to TRBD1. Germline V gene lookup returns CDR1 SEHNR and CDR2 FQNEAQ (reference sequence). V shed 3 bases and J 1 base; nucleotides not matched to a gene: 7. The CDR3 is made up of 16 amino acids. The CDR3 DNA is TGTGCCAGCAGCTTGGATTCCGGACAGGGGAACACTGAAGCTTTCTTT. Residues: CASSLDSGQGNTEAFF.